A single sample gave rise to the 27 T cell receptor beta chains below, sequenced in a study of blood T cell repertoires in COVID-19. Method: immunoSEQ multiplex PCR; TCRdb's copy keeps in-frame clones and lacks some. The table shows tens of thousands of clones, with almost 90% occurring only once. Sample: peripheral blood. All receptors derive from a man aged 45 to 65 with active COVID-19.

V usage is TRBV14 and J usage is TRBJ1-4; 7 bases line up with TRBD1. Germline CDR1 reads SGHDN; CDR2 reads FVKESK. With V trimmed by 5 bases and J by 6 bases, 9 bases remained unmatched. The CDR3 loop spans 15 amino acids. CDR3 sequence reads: CASSITGVEHEKLFF. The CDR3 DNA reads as TGTGCCAGCAGCATCACAGGGGTCGAACATGAAAAACTGTTTTTT.

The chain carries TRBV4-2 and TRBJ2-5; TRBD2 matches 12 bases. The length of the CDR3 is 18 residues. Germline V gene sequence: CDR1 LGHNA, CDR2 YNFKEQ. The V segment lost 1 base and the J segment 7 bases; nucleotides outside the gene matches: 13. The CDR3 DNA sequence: TGTGCCAGCAGCCAAGGCCCTAGCGGGGGGGCAGGTCGAGGGACCCAGTACTTC. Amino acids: CASSQGPSGGAGRGTQYF.

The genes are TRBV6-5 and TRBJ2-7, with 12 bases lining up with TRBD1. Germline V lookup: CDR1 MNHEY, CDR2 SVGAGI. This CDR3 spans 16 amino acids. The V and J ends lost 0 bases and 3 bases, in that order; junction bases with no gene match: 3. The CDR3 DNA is TGTGCCAGCAGTTACTCGGGGGACAGGGGGCACTACGAGCAGTACTTC. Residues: CASSYSGDRGHYEQYF.

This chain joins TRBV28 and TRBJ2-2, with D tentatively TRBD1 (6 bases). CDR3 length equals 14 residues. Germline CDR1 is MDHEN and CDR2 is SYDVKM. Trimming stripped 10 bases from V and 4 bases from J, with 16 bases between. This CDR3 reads CATLGGVFTGELFF. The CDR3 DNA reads TGTGCCACCCTAGGGGGTGTGTTCACCGGGGAGCTGTTTTTT.

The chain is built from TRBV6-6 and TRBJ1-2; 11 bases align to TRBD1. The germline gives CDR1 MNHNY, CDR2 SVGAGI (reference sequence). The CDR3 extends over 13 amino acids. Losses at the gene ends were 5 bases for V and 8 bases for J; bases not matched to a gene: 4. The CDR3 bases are TGTGCCAGCAGTCCCGGGACAGGGGGAGGCTACACCTTC. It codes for CASSPGTGGGYTF.

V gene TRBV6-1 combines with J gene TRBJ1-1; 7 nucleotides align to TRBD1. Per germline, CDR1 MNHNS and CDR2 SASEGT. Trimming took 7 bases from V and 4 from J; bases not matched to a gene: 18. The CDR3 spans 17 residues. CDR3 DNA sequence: TGTGCCAGCATTGACAGGGCGCTTGGACCAACAACCACTGAAGCTTTCTTT. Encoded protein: CASIDRALGPTTTEAFF.

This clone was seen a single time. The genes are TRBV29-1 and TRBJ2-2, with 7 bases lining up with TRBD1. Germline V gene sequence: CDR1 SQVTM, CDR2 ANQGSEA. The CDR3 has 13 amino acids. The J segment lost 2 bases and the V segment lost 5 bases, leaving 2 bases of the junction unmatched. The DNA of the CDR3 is TGCAGCGTTCGACAGGGAAACACCGGGGAGCTGTTTTTT. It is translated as CSVRQGNTGELFF.

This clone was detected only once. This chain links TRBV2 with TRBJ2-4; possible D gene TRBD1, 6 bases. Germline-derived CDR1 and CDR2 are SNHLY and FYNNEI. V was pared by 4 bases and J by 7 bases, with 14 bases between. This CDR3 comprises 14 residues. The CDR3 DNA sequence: TGTGCCAGCAGTGGGGCCAGGGGTAGGAACATTCAGTACTTC. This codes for CASSGARGRNIQYF.

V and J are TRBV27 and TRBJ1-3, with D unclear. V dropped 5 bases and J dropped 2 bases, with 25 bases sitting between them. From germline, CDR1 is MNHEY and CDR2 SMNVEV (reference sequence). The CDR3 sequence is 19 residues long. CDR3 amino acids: CASSPWGGPGGLTGNTIYF. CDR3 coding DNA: TGTGCCAGCAGTCCCTGGGGAGGGCCTGGCGGGCTTACTGGAAACACCATATATTTT.

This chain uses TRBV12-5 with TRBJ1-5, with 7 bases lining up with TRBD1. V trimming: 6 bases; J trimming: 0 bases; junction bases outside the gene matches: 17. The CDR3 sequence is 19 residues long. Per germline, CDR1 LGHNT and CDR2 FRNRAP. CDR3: CASGLQSGTVRFSNQPQHF. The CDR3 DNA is TGTGCTAGTGGACTCCAATCCGGGACAGTACGTTTTAGCAATCAGCCCCAGCATTTT.

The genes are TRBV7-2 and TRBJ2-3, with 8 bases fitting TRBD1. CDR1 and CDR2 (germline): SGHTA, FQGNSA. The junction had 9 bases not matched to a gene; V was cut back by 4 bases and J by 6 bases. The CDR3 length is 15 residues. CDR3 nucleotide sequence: TGTGCCAGCAGCTCCCGGACAGGGCTATCCGATACGCAGTATTTT. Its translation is CASSSRTGLSDTQYF.

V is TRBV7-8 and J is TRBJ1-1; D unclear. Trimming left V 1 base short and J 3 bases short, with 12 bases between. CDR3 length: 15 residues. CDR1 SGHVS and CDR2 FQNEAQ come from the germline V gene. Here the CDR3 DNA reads TGTGCCAGCAGCTTAGTGGGCGGCGGGGACACTGAAGCTTTCTTT. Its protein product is CASSLVGGGDTEAFF.

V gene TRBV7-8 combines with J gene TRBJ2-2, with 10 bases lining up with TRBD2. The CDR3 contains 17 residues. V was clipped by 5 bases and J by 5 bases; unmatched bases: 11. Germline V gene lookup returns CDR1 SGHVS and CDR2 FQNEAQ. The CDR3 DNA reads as TGTGCCAGCAGCCTCAGGATGGAGCGGGGGGGTACCGGGGAGCTGTTTTTT. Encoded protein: CASSLRMERGGTGELFF.

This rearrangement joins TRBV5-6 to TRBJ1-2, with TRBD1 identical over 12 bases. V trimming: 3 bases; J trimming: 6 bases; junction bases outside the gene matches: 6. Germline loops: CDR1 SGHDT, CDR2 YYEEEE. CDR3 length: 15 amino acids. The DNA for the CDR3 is TGTGCCAGCAGCTGGGCGGGACAGGGGGCGGATGGCTACACCTTC. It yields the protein CASSWAGQGADGYTF. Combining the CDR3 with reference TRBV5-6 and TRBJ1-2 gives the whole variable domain DAGVTQSPTHLIKTRGQQVTLRCSPKSGHDTVSWYQQALGQGPQFIFQYYEEEERQRGNFPDRFSGHQFPNYSSELNVNALLLGDSALYLCASSWAGQGADGYTFGSGTRLTVV.

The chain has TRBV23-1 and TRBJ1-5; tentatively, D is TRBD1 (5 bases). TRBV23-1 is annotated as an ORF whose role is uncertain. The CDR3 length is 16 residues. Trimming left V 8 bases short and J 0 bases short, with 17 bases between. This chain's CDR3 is CASGTNDSYSNQPQHF. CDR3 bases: TGCGCCAGCGGAACCAACGACAGTTATAGCAATCAGCCCCAGCATTTT.

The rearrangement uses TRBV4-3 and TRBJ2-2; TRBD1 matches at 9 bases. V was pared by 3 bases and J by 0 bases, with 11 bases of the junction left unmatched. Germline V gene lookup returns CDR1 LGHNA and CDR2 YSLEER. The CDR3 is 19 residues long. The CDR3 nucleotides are TGCGCCAGCAGCCATCCCATCCGGGACAGGGACCCGAACACCGGGGAGCTGTTTTTT. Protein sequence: CASSHPIRDRDPNTGELFF.

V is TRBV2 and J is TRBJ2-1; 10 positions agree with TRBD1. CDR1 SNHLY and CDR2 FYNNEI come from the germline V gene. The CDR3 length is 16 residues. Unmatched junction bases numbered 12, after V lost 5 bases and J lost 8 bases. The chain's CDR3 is CASSTGDRGRSDEQFF. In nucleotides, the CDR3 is TGTGCCAGCAGTACGGGAGACAGGGGGCGTTCAGATGAGCAGTTCTTC.

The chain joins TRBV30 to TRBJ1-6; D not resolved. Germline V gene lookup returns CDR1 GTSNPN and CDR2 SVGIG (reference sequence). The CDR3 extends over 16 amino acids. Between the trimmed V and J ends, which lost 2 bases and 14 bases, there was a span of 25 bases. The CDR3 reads CAWSRTTPREGSALHF. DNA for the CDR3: TGTGCCTGGAGTCGAACCACCCCTCGTGAGGGTTCGGCCCTCCACTTT.

CDR3 coding DNA: TGTGCCAGCAGCGTAGTTCAGGCTGGGGCCAACGTCCTGACTTTC. The encoded protein is CASSVVQAGANVLTF. The rearrangement joins TRBV9 to TRBJ2-6; D remains unclear. Germline assignment: CDR1 SGDLS and CDR2 YYNGEE. There are 15 residues in the CDR3. The germline V and J ends were trimmed by 0 bases and 2 bases, with 6 bases remaining between them.

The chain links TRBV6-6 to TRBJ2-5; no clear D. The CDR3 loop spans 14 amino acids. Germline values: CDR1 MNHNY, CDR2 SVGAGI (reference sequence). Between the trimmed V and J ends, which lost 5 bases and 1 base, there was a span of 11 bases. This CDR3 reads CASSRAAGQETQYF. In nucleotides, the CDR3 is TGTGCCAGCAGTCGTGCCGCCGGCCAAGAGACCCAGTACTTC.

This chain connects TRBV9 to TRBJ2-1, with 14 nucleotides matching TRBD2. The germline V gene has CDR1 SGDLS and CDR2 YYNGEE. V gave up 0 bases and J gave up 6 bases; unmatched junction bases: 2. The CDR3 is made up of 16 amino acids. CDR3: CASSVVGTSGGNEQFF. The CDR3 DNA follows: TGTGCCAGCAGCGTAGTGGGGACTAGCGGGGGCAATGAGCAGTTCTTC.

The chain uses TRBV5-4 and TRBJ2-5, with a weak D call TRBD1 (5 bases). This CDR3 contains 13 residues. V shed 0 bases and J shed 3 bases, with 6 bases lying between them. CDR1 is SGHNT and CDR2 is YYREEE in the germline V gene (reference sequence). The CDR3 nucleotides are TGTGCCAGCAGCTTGGCCAGGGAAGAGACCCAGTACTTC. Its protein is CASSLAREETQYF.

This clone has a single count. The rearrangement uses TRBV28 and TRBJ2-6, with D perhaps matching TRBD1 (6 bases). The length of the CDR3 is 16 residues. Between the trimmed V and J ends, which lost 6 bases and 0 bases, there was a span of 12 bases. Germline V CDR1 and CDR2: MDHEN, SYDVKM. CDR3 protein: CASSFDRSSGANVLTF. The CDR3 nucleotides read TGTGCCAGCAGCTTTGACAGGAGCTCTGGGGCCAACGTCCTGACTTTC.

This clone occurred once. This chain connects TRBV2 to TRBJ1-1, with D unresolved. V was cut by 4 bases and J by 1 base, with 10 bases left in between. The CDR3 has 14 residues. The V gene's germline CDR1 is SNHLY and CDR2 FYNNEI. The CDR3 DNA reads TGTGCCAGCAGTGTTCTGCCAGGGAACACTGAAGCTTTCTTT. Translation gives CASSVLPGNTEAFF.

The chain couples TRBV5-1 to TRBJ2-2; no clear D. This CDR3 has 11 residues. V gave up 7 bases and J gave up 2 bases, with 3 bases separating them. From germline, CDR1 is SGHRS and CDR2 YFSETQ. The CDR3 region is CASHNTGELFF. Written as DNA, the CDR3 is TGCGCCAGCCATAACACCGGGGAGCTGTTTTTT.

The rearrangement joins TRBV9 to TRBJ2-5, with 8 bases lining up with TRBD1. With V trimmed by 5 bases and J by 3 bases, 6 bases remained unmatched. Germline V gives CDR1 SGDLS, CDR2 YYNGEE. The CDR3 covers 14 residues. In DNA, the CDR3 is TGTGCCAGCAGTCGAGGACAGGGAAAAGAGACCCAGTACTTC. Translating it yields CASSRGQGKETQYF.

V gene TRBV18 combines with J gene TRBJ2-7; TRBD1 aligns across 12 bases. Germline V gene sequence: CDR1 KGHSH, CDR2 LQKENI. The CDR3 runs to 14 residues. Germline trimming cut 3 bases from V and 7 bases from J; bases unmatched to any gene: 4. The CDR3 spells CASSPGTGGGEQYF. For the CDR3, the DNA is TGTGCCAGCTCACCCGGGACAGGGGGCGGGGAGCAGTACTTC.